Listed below are T cell receptor beta chains from one sample, sequenced in a study of regulatory T cells in long-lasting Graves disease. TCRdb called the multiplex PCR reads again in MiXCR, with one record for every CDR3 protein. This table holds 550,000 or so distinct CDR3 sequences, around 13% found once. These records were also assigned to another study, of T cells in Graves' hyperthyroidism and ophthalmopathy.

The starting material was peripheral blood mononuclear cells (PBMCs), obtained at new diagnosis, from a patient treated with antithyroid drugs. These TCRs come from a woman in her 30s with Graves disease. The CDR3 runs from the conserved cysteine through the conserved F or W. The order of the fields is J gene, clone size, V gene, CDR3 protein. Expanded clones get a size class; other rows say once, few or many, or leave the size out.

TRBJ1-1	few	TRBV4-3	CASSHKNTEAFF
TRBJ2-3	-	TRBV5-1	CASSLTRGWSTDTQYF
TRBJ2-3	-	TRBV24-1	CATSDLTQQEEGGHTDTQYF
TRBJ1-4	few	TRBV14	CASSQEGGFGPTNEKLFF
TRBJ2-5	few	TRBV11-2	CASSGFGDQETQYF
TRBJ2-5	many	TRBV28	CASSLLGGGTQYF
TRBJ2-1	many	TRBV7-8	CASSLEGSGRQFF
TRBJ2-7	many	TRBV7-3	CASSLLDGGPPKAYEQYF
TRBJ1-3	-	TRBV29-1	CSVVDSGNTIYF
TRBJ1-1	many	TRBV11-2	CASSPQQGSVTEAFF
TRBJ2-1	few	TRBV7-2	CASSLSGLQFF
TRBJ2-3	-	TRBV5-1	CASSLVGRKTDTQYF
TRBJ2-7	many	TRBV2	CASLHSGTSRHEQYF
TRBJ2-1	-	TRBV2	CASMLASGPHYNEQFF
TRBJ2-1	few	TRBV7-8	CASSLIPIEQFF